The 20 T cell receptor beta chains below were found in one sample sequenced in a study of monozygotic twins with cystic fibrosis. Profiled with immunoSEQ multiplex PCR; TCRdb holds only in-frame clones, not every one. The sample lists 20,000 to 30,000 clones, roughly nine tenths occurring once. What was sequenced was blood. These TCRs come from a girl aged 2-10 years with cystic fibrosis.

This clone was counted a few times. This rearrangement joins TRBV2 to TRBJ1-5; unclear D gene. Germline lookup yields CDR1 SNHLY and CDR2 FYNNEI. The CDR3 has 14 amino acids. V was trimmed by 6 bases and J by 7 bases, leaving 16 bases between them. The CDR3 nucleotides are TGTGCCAGCAGGGAAAGGGAATCGTACCAGCCCCAGCATTTT. As protein: CASRERESYQPQHF.

The J gene is TRBJ2-3, the V gene TRBV6-6; D remains unclear. Deletions cut 6 bases from V and 6 bases from J, with 16 bases between. The CDR3 totals 14 residues. Germline CDR1 is MNHNY and CDR2 is SVGAGI (reference sequence). Here the CDR3 DNA reads TGTGCCAGCAGCTACCCCCGAGATTCGGATACGCAGTATTTT. Encoded protein: CASSYPRDSDTQYF.

This clone was observed a single time. The chain links TRBV11-2 to TRBJ2-5, with unresolved D. Trimming stripped 1 base from V and 5 bases from J, with 11 bases between. Germline CDR1 and CDR2: SGHAT and FQNNGV. This CDR3 is built from 14 residues. CDR3 sequence: CASSLVYGRETQYF. The CDR3 DNA sequence: TGTGCCAGCAGCTTAGTCTACGGTAGGGAGACCCAGTACTTC.

The chain combines TRBV6-5 with TRBJ2-7, with a weak D call TRBD1 (5 bases). V lost 0 bases and J 6 bases, leaving 15 bases between the germline ends. The CDR3 loop spans 15 amino acids. Germline CDR1 reads MNHEY; CDR2 reads SVGAGI. The CDR3 region has the DNA TGTGCCAGCAGTTACTCATCCTCCCTTGGGGCCGAGCAGTACTTC. It is translated as CASSYSSSLGAEQYF.

The V call is TRBV7-2, the J call TRBJ2-3; possible D gene TRBD2, 6 bases. This CDR3 comprises 12 residues. With 5 bases removed from V and 8 bases from J, the gap between germline ends came to 11 bases. Germline V CDR1 and CDR2: SGHTA, FQGNSA. CDR3 in amino acids: CASSRSGGTQYF. The CDR3 coding sequence is TGTGCCAGCAGCCGTAGCGGTGGTACGCAGTATTTT.

In DNA, the CDR3 is TGTGCCAGCAGCCCCATAAACACTGAAGCTTTCTTT. This codes for CASSPINTEAFF. V and J are TRBV11-2 and TRBJ1-1; D not certain. The CDR3 sequence is 12 residues long. Per germline, CDR1 SGHAT and CDR2 FQNNGV. V lost 5 bases to trimming and J lost 2 bases, with 6 bases between them.

The CDR3 loop reads CASSQLLGASYNEQFF. Here the CDR3 DNA reads TGTGCCAGCTCACAGCTTCTGGGAGCCTCCTACAATGAGCAGTTCTTC. The V call is TRBV18, the J call TRBJ2-1; TRBD2 might be the D (5 bases). The CDR3 covers 16 residues. Germline CDR1 is KGHSH and CDR2 is LQKENI. V lost 4 bases and J lost 0, with 13 bases in between. The variable domain in full, with the rest retrieved from reference TRBV18 and TRBJ2-1, is NAGVMQNPRHLVRRRGQEARLRCSPMKGHSHVYWYRQLPEEGLKFMVYLQKENIIDESGMPKERFSAEFPKEGPSILRIQQVVRGDSAAYFCASSQLLGASYNEQFFGPGTRLTVL.

The gene calls are TRBV14 and TRBJ2-5; D may correspond to TRBD1 or TRBD2 (5 bases each). The CDR3 is 15 residues long. V was trimmed by 5 bases and J by 3 bases, leaving 16 bases between them. Germline V lookup: CDR1 SGHDN, CDR2 FVKESK. The CDR3 protein is CASSKVGVGEETQYF. CDR3 coding DNA: TGTGCCAGCAGCAAAGTGGGGGTCGGGGAAGAGACCCAGTACTTC.

V is TRBV6-1 and J is TRBJ2-7, with 8 positions matching TRBD1. This CDR3 spans 12 amino acids. Trimming at V came to 4 bases and at J to 5 bases, leaving 1 base not matched to a gene. Germline loops: CDR1 MNHNS, CDR2 SASEGT. CDR3 nucleotide sequence: TGTGCCAGCAGTGGGACAGGGAACGAGCAGTACTTC. Encoded protein: CASSGTGNEQYF.

The chain recombines TRBV7-2 with TRBJ1-6; no firm D call. V lost 5 bases to trimming and J lost 9 bases, with 17 bases between them. Germline CDR1 SGHTA, CDR2 FQGNSA. This CDR3 contains 15 residues. The CDR3 loop is CASSLKGPLFSPLHF. The CDR3 nucleotides read TGTGCCAGCAGCCTAAAAGGACCCCTTTTTTCACCCCTCCACTTT. Full variable domain (missing parts from reference TRBV7-2 and TRBJ1-6): GAGVSQSPSNKVTEKGKDVELRCDPISGHTALYWYRQSLGQGLEFLIYFQGNSAPDKSGLPSDRFSAERTGGSVSTLTIQRTQQEDSAVYLCASSLKGPLFSPLHFGNGTRLTVT.

V is TRBV11-2 and J is TRBJ2-3, with TRBD2 matching over 9 bases. CDR3 length: 16 amino acids. V was pared by 3 bases and J by 4 bases, with 8 bases of the junction left unmatched. CDR1 is SGHAT, CDR2 FQNNGV, per germline. CDR3 region: CASSLRPSGAPDTQYF. The CDR3 DNA reads TGTGCCAGCAGCTTGCGGCCTAGCGGGGCCCCAGATACGCAGTATTTT.

The chain is built from TRBV15 and TRBJ1-6; D call uncertain. V lost 7 bases and J lost 9, with 16 bases in between. The CDR3 loop spans 14 amino acids. Germline V gene lookup returns CDR1 LNHNV and CDR2 YYDKDF (reference sequence). The CDR3 DNA reads as TGTGCCACCACCCCGACGAGAGAGGGTTCACCCCTCCACTTT. Its translation is CATTPTREGSPLHF.

The chain links TRBV19 to TRBJ1-1; 8 bases align to TRBD1. CDR1 and CDR2 (germline): LNHDA, SQIVND (reference sequence). CDR3 size: 15 residues. The J segment lost 6 bases and the V segment lost 1 base, leaving 7 bases of the junction unmatched. The CDR3 sequence is CASSIAGQGTAEAFF. The DNA of the CDR3 is TGTGCCAGTAGTATAGCCGGACAGGGTACGGCTGAAGCTTTCTTT.

This clone was picked up one time. The chain couples TRBV7-9 to TRBJ1-2; 8 nucleotides line up with TRBD1. Germline trimming cut 5 bases from V and 1 base from J; bases unmatched to any gene: 3. The CDR3 is 14 amino acids. Germline CDR1 and CDR2: SEHNR and FQNEAQ (reference sequence). In DNA, the CDR3 is TGTGCCAGCAGCGACAGGGGTGTTAACTATGGCTACACCTTC. Encoded protein: CASSDRGVNYGYTF.

V gene TRBV13 combines with J gene TRBJ2-7; no clear D. The germline CDR1 and CDR2 sequences are PRHDT and FYEKMQ (reference sequence). Trimming shortened V by 5 bases and J by 0 bases, and 8 bases separated the two germline ends. The length of the CDR3 is 13 residues. The CDR3: CASSPRTSYEQYF. CDR3 coding DNA: TGTGCCAGCAGCCCACGGACCTCCTACGAGCAGTACTTC.

The CDR3, as DNA: TGTGCCAGCCGACCGGGCCAGCCTAACGGGGGGCAGTACTTC. It is translated as CASRPGQPNGGQYF. This chain joins TRBV14 and TRBJ2-7, with a possible D match to TRBD2 (6 bases). The CDR3 extends over 14 amino acids. Per the germline V gene, CDR1 is SGHDN and CDR2 is FVKESK. V gave up 8 bases and J gave up 9 bases, with 23 bases separating them.

The chain couples TRBV30 to TRBJ2-7; perhaps TRBD1 as D (6 bases). Germline lookup yields CDR1 GTSNPN and CDR2 SVGIG (reference sequence). The CDR3 is made up of 14 amino acids. V dropped 3 bases and J dropped 4 bases, with 16 bases sitting between them. Here the CDR3 DNA reads TGTGCCTGGAGGCCACGAGGGACAACTTACGAGCAGTACTTC. This gives the protein CAWRPRGTTYEQYF.

The chain combines TRBV9 with TRBJ2-1; 11 bases map to TRBD1. J lost 4 bases, V lost 2 bases, and 8 bases had no gene match. This CDR3 spans 17 amino acids. Germline V lookup: CDR1 SGDLS, CDR2 YYNGEE. The CDR3 DNA sequence: TGTGCCAGCAGCGTTCGTTTCGGACAGGGGGCATACAATGAGCAGTTCTTC. This translates into CASSVRFGQGAYNEQFF.

The V and J genes are TRBV18 and TRBJ2-3; TRBD2 might be the D (6 bases). With 7 bases removed from V and 3 bases from J, the gap between germline ends came to 20 bases. Germline CDR1 KGHSH, CDR2 LQKENI. The CDR3 consists of 16 residues. The CDR3 region has the DNA TGTGCCAGCTACCTTCACGTCCTAGCGCCGACAGATACGCAGTATTTT. Translation: CASYLHVLAPTDTQYF.

This sequence joins TRBV7-9 and TRBJ1-1, with D unresolved. The CDR3 is 12 residues long. Germline V gene lookup returns CDR1 SEHNR and CDR2 FQNEAQ (reference sequence). Trimming removed 3 bases from V and 4 bases from J, with 6 bases in between. The CDR3 nucleotides read TGTGCCAGCAGCTTCTTACGCACTGAAGCTTTCTTT. Translation: CASSFLRTEAFF.